Sequencing of this T cell receptor (beta chain) was carried out in a study of blood T cell repertoires in COVID-19. TCRdb keeps only in-frame clones here, not all; method: immunoSEQ multiplex PCR. The table has a few hundred thousand clones, 70% to 90% seen once; the top ten hold approximately 1.5%. The receptor was isolated from a woman between 18 and 29 years old who had been exposed to COVID-19. Sequenced input: PBMCs or T cells enriched from blood (not recorded which).

The CDR3, as DNA: TGTGCCAGCAGTTACTCAGGGACACCGGATGAAGCTTTCTTT. This codes for CASSYSGTPDEAFF. This chain connects TRBV6-5 to TRBJ1-1, with a weak D call TRBD1 (6 bases). The CDR3 covers 14 residues. Germline CDR1 reads MNHEY; CDR2 reads SVGAGI. V was clipped by 0 bases and J by 7 bases, with 12 bases between them.